This TCR beta chain was recovered during a study of glioma-infiltrating T cells. Using RNA template, CDR3s of TCR alpha and beta were amplified with iRepertoire arm-PCR. In TCRdb, the multiplex PCR reads were re-called with MiXCR into one record per CDR3 protein. The repertoire has 300,000 to 400,000 distinct CDR3 sequences, less than 50% of them found once; the top ten carry 12%. Germline V gives CDR1 DFQATT, CDR2 SNEGSKA (reference sequence). The germline V and J ends were trimmed by 6 bases and 6 bases, with 12 bases remaining between them. The CDR3 is made up of 12 amino acids. Comment on this clonotype: This may be a read error, as it is one base from a much larger clone.

This chain connects TRBV20-1 to TRBJ1-5; no clear D gene. What was sequenced was glioma tissue, nonneoplastic brain tissue, or PBMCs (not recorded which). The TCR sequence derives from a human donor with low-grade glioma or glioblastoma, undergoing nonglioma brain surgery, or in good health (not recorded which). The DNA for the CDR3 is TGCAGTGCGAGCAACCTCTCTCAGCCCCAGCATTTT. Amino acid sequence: CSASNLSQPQHF.